This entry describes one T cell receptor beta chain. Its target is not known. The length of the CDR3 is 13 residues. Looked up from germline, CDR1 is MDHEN and CDR2 is SYDVKM. Trimming stripped 3 bases from V and 5 bases from J, with 8 bases between. The data were obtained in a study of cytomegalovirus exposure and HLA in healthy donors. 60 Vbeta and 13 Jbeta primers were used in PCR. The repertoire was sequenced with immunoSEQ multiplex PCR; TCRdb's copy has only in-frame clones and lacks some. The profile shows 140,000 or so clones, around 80% of them singletons. Study-wide results and limits: Common viral pathogens were later found to be apparently linked to several of the most significant clusters. Most sequenced TCRs were rare (though some public TCRs occurred in many donors).

Nominal health characterized the donors when sampled, though unrecorded immune exposures were likely. The sequencing sample was made of PBMCs. This sequence originates from a female donor in good health and CMV-seronegative. This sequence joins TRBV28 and TRBJ1-5, with D uncertain. CDR3 coding DNA: TGTGCCAGCAGTTTCTCCGCAGATCAGCCCCAGCATTTT. It is translated as CASSFSADQPQHF.